This is a list of T cell receptor beta chains from one sample in a study of T cells after yellow fever vaccination. TCRdb processed the 5' RACE reads anew with MiXCR; each CDR3 protein has one entry. The sample shows a few hundred thousand distinct CDR3 sequences, 15% to 20% of them seen only once. Sequenced material: PBMCs, taken before the yellow fever booster vaccination. The receptors come from a man younger than 35 who received the YFV17D yellow fever vaccine. CDR3s include the opening cysteine and the closing phenylalanine or tryptophan. D genes are given only for firm matches. Clone sizes are given selectively: once, few, many, or a class where the clone is expanded.

abundance: NA
j_gene: TRBJ1-5
v_gene: TRBV6-6
d_gene: NA
CDR3nt: TGTGCCAGCAGTTTCCCGCCGGGACAACGCAATCAGCCCCAGCATTTT
CDR3aa: CASSFPPGQRNQPQHF

abundance: few
j_gene: TRBJ2-3
v_gene: TRBV15
d_gene: NA
CDR3nt: TGTGCCACCAGCAGAGATAAGAAGGGAGTCACAGATACGCAGTATTTT
CDR3aa: CATSRDKKGVTDTQYF

abundance: few
j_gene: TRBJ1-6
v_gene: TRBV9
d_gene: TRBD1
CDR3nt: TGTGCCAGCAGCTCCGGACAGGGTGGGGTGTCCTATAATTCACCCCTCCACTTT
CDR3aa: CASSSGQGGVSYNSPLHF

abundance: few
j_gene: TRBJ2-4
v_gene: TRBV20-1
d_gene: NA
CDR3nt: TGCAGTGCTAGGGAGGGGGGGAACATTCAGTACTTC
CDR3aa: CSAREGGNIQYF

abundance: NA
j_gene: TRBJ1-1
v_gene: TRBV6-2/TRBV6-3
d_gene: NA
CDR3nt: TGTGCCAGCAGTTACGAGGTATGGGGCAGGGGCACTGAAGCTTTCTTT
CDR3aa: CASSYEVWGRGTEAFF

abundance: many
j_gene: TRBJ1-6
v_gene: TRBV12-3/TRBV12-4
d_gene: NA
CDR3nt: TGTGCCAGCAGAGGTAGCTCCTATAATTCACCCCTCCACTTT
CDR3aa: CASRGSSYNSPLHF

abundance: many
j_gene: TRBJ2-1
v_gene: TRBV12-3/TRBV12-4
d_gene: TRBD1
CDR3nt: TGTGCCAGCAGCTTCGACAGGGTAGGTGAGCAGTTCTTC
CDR3aa: CASSFDRVGEQFF

abundance: many
j_gene: TRBJ2-1
v_gene: TRBV7-3
d_gene: NA
CDR3nt: TGTGCCAGCAGATTTGAGTACAATGAGCAGTTCTTC
CDR3aa: CASRFEYNEQFF

abundance: NA
j_gene: TRBJ1-2
v_gene: TRBV12-3/TRBV12-4
d_gene: NA
CDR3nt: TGTGCCAGCAGTCTAGGGGACGAACTCTATGGCTACACCTTC
CDR3aa: CASSLGDELYGYTF

abundance: few
j_gene: TRBJ2-3
v_gene: TRBV6-4
d_gene: NA
CDR3nt: TGTGCCAGCAGTGAAGGGGGGGCCTCGGATACGCAGTATTTT
CDR3aa: CASSEGGASDTQYF

abundance: NA
j_gene: TRBJ2-1
v_gene: TRBV7-9
d_gene: NA
CDR3nt: TGTGCCAGCAGCTTAGAGGGGGGTACCTACAATGAGCAGTTCTTC
CDR3aa: CASSLEGGTYNEQFF

abundance: few
j_gene: TRBJ2-7
v_gene: TRBV25-1
d_gene: NA
CDR3nt: TGTGCCAGCAGTGCCTACGAGCAGTACTTC
CDR3aa: CASSAYEQYF

abundance: few
j_gene: TRBJ2-1
v_gene: TRBV4-1
d_gene: TRBD1
CDR3nt: TGCGCCAGCAGCCTTACGCCGGGACAGGGGGCGCATGAGCAGTTCTTC
CDR3aa: CASSLTPGQGAHEQFF

abundance: few
j_gene: TRBJ1-1
v_gene: TRBV7-8
d_gene: NA
CDR3nt: TGTGCCAGCAGCTTAGATGAGGGACTTTACACTGAAGCTTTCTTT
CDR3aa: CASSLDEGLYTEAFF

abundance: few
j_gene: TRBJ1-1
v_gene: TRBV6-1
d_gene: NA
CDR3nt: TGTGCCAGCACCCGGGGGAGCGCTGAAGCTTTCTTT
CDR3aa: CASTRGSAEAFF

abundance: NA
j_gene: TRBJ2-3
v_gene: TRBV12-3/TRBV12-4
d_gene: NA
CDR3nt: TGTGCCAGCAGTTTCAGACGACCAGATACGCAGTATTTT
CDR3aa: CASSFRRPDTQYF

abundance: NA
j_gene: TRBJ2-2
v_gene: TRBV5-1
d_gene: TRBD1
CDR3nt: TGCGCCAGCAGCCCCGGACAGGGGGTAGCCGGGGAGCTGTTTTTT
CDR3aa: CASSPGQGVAGELFF

abundance: few
j_gene: TRBJ2-7
v_gene: TRBV7-2
d_gene: TRBD2
CDR3nt: TGTGCCAGCAGCTTCTCCCTAGCGGGGTCCTCTTCTACGAGGAAGTACTTC
CDR3aa: CASSFSLAGSSSTRKYF

abundance: NA
j_gene: TRBJ2-2
v_gene: TRBV4-3
d_gene: TRBD1
CDR3nt: TGCGCCAGCAGCCAGGACCGGACAGGGACCGGGGAGCTGTTTTTT
CDR3aa: CASSQDRTGTGELFF

abundance: NA
j_gene: TRBJ2-1
v_gene: TRBV11-2
d_gene: TRBD2
CDR3nt: TGTGCCAGCAGCTTAGAGGTCCTAGCGGGGGGGTATGAGCAGTTCTTC
CDR3aa: CASSLEVLAGGYEQFF

abundance: NA
j_gene: TRBJ2-7
v_gene: TRBV28
d_gene: NA
CDR3nt: TGTGCCAGCAGTTCTTCTACAGGGACTAACTACGAGCAGTACTTC
CDR3aa: CASSSSTGTNYEQYF